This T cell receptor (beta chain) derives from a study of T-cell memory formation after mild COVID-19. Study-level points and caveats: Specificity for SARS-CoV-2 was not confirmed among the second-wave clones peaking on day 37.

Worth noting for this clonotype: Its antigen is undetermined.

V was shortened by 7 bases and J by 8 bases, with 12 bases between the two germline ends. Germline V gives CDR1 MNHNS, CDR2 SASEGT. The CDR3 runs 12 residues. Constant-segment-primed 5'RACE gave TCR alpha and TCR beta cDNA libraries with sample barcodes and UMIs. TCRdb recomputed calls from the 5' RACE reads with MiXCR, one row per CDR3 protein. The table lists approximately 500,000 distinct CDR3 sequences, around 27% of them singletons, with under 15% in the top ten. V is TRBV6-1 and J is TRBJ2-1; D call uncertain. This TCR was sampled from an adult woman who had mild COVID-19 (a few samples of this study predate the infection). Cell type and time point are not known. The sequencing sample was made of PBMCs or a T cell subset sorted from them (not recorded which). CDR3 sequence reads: CASTDSGYEQFF. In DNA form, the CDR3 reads TGTGCCAGCACTGACTCTGGGTATGAGCAGTTCTTC.